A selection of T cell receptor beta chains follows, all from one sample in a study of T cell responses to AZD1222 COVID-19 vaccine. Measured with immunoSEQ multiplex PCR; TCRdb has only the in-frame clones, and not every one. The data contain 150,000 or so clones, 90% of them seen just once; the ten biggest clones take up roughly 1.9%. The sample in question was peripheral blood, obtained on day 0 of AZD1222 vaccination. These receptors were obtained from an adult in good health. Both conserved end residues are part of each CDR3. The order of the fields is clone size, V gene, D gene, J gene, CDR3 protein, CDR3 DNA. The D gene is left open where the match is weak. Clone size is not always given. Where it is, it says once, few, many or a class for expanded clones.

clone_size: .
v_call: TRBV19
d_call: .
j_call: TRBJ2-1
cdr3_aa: CASSIIENPNEQFF
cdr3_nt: TGTGCCAGTAGTATAATCGAGAATCCCAATGAGCAGTTCTTC

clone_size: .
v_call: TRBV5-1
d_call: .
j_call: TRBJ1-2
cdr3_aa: CASSVGILYGYTF
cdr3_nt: TGCGCCAGCAGCGTCGGGATTCTCTATGGCTACACCTTC

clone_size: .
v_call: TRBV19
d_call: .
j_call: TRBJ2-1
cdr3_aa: CASSLVGSYNEQFF
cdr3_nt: TGTGCCAGTAGTCTGGTCGGTTCTTACAATGAGCAGTTCTTC

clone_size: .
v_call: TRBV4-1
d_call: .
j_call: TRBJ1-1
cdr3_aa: CASSQEGLISEAFF
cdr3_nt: TGCGCCAGCAGCCAAGAAGGGCTGATATCTGAAGCTTTCTTT

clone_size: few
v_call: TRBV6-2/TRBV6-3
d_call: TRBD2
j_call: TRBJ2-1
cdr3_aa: CASSLGLAINNEQFF
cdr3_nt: TGTGCCAGCAGTTTGGGACTAGCGATCAACAATGAGCAGTTCTTC

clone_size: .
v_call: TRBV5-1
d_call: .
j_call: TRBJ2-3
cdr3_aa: CASSLVDTQYF
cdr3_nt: TGCGCCAGCAGCTTGGTGGATACGCAGTATTTT

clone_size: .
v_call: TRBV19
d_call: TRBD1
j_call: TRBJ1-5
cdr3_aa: CASSKLVQGREPQHF
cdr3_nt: TGTGCCAGTAGCAAGTTGGTACAGGGGAGGGAGCCCCAGCATTTT

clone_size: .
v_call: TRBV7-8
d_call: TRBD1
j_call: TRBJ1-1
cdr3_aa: CASRTDRTGNTEAFF
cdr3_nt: TGTGCCAGCAGGACAGACAGGACAGGGAACACTGAAGCTTTCTTT

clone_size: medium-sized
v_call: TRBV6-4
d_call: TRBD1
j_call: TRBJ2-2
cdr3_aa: CASRPTGEIGELFF
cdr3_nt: TGTGCCAGCAGACCTACAGGGGAGATCGGGGAGCTGTTTTTT

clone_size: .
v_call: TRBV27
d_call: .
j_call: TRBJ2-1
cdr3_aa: CASSSLGGPPYNEQFF
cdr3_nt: TGTGCCAGCAGTTCCCTCGGGGGCCCCCCCTACAATGAGCAGTTCTTC

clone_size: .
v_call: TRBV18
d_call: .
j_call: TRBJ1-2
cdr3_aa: CASSPGISMGFYGYTF
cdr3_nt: TGTGCCAGCTCACCAGGGATCAGCATGGGGTTCTATGGCTACACCTTC

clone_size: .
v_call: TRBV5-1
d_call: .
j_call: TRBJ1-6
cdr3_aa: CASSTAGPSNSPLHF
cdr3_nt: TGCGCCAGCAGCACTGCGGGACCTTCTAATTCACCCCTCCACTTT

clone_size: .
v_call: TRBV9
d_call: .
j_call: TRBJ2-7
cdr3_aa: CASSVASSEVHEQYF
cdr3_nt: TGTGCCAGCAGCGTAGCGTCCAGCGAGGTACACGAGCAGTACTTC

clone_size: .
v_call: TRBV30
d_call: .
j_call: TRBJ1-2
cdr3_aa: CAWSPGDGGYTF
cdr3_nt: TGTGCCTGGAGCCCCGGGGACGGGGGCTACACCTTC

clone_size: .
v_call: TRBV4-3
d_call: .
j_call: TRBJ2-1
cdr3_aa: CASSRTVEGPYNEQFF
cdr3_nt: TGCGCCAGCAGCCGGACCGTCGAAGGGCCCTACAATGAGCAGTTCTTC

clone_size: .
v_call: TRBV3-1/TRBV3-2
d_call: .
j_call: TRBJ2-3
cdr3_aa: CASSQDSNLSTDTQYF
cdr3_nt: TGTGCCAGCAGCCAAGATTCAAACCTGAGCACAGATACGCAGTATTTT

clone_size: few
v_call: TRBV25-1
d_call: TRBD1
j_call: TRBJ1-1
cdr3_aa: CASSDEGAAEAFF
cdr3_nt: TGTGCCAGCAGTGATGAGGGGGCCGCTGAAGCTTTCTTT

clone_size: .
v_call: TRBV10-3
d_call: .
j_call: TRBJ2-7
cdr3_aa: CAIRKDRSYEQYF
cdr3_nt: TGTGCCATCAGGAAGGACCGGTCCTACGAGCAGTACTTC

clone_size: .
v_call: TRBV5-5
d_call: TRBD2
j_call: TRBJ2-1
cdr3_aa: CASSLWGAGGGYNEQFF
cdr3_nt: TGTGCCAGCAGCTTGTGGGGAGCGGGAGGGGGTTACAATGAGCAGTTCTTC

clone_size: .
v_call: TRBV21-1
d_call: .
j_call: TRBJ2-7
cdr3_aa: CASSKPGLAGDLYEQYF
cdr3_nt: TGTGCCAGCAGCAAACCGGGACTAGCGGGAGATCTATACGAGCAGTACTTC

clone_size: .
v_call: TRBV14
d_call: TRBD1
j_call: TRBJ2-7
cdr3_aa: CASSSTGQEGRPYEQYF
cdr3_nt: TGTGCCAGCAGTTCTACCGGACAGGAAGGCCGACCCTACGAGCAGTACTTC

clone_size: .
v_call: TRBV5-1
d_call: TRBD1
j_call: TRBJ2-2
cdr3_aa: CASSFGTGIGELFF
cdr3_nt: TGCGCCAGCAGCTTCGGGACAGGGATCGGGGAGCTGTTTTTT

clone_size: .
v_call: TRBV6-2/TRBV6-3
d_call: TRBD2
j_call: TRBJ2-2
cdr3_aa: CASSSLAGDTGELFF
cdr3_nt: TGTGCCAGCAGTTCACTAGCGGGAGACACCGGGGAGCTGTTTTTT

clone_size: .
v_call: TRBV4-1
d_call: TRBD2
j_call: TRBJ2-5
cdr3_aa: CASSQVAGYVETQYF
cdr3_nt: TGCGCCAGCAGCCAAGTAGCGGGATATGTAGAGACCCAGTACTTC

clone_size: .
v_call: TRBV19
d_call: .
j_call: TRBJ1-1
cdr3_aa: CASSIGWSTEAFF
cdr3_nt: TGTGCCAGTAGTATAGGTTGGAGCACTGAAGCTTTCTTT

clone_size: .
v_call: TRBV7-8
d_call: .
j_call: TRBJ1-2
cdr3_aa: CASSLESRNYGYTF
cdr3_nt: TGTGCCAGCAGCTTAGAGTCCCGAAACTATGGCTACACCTTC

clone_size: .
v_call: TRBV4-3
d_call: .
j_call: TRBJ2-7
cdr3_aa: CASSQDEGLTYEQYF
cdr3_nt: TGCGCCAGCAGCCAAGATGAGGGGTTGACCTACGAGCAGTACTTC

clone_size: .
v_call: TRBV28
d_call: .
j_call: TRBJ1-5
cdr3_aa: CASSPRDWYNQPQHF
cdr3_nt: TGTGCCAGCAGTCCCCGGGACTGGTACAATCAGCCCCAGCATTTT

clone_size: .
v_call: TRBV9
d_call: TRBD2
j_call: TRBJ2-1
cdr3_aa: CASSIRTSGSYNEQFF
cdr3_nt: TGTGCCAGCAGCATTCGGACTAGCGGCTCCTACAATGAGCAGTTCTTC

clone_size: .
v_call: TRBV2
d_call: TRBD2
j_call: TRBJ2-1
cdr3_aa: CASSISGSFDEQFF
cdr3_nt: TGTGCCAGCAGTATAAGCGGGAGCTTCGATGAGCAGTTCTTC

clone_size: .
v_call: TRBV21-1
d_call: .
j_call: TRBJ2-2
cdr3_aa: CASIESGTGAPRRVFRELFF
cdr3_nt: TGTGCCAGCATCGAGTCTGGGACAGGGGCACCTCGGCGGGTGTTTCGGGAGCTGTTTTTT

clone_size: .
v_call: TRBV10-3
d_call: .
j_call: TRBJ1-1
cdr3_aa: CAISGGEGFHTEAFF
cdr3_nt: TGTGCCATCAGTGGGGGTGAGGGATTTCACACTGAAGCTTTCTTT

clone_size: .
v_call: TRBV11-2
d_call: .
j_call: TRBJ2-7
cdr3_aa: CASSLDPGQSYEQYF
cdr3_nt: TGTGCCAGCAGCTTAGATCCCGGACAGTCCTACGAGCAGTACTTC

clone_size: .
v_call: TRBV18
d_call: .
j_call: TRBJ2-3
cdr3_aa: CASSSTPPDTQYF
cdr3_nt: TGTGCCAGCTCTTCCACCCCCCCAGATACGCAGTATTTT

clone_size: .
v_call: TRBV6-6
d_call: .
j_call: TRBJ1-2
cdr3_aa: CASSNLGPHYGYTF
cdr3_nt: TGTGCCAGCAGTAATCTGGGACCGCACTATGGCTACACCTTC

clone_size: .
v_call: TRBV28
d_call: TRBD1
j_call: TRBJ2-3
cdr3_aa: CASIPPTGTGTDTQYF
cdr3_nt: TGTGCCAGCATTCCGCCGACAGGGACAGGCACAGATACGCAGTATTTT

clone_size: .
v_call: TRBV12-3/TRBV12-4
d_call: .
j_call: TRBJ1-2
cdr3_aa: CASSGAWGYTF
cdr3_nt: TGTGCCAGCAGTGGGGCGTGGGGCTACACCTTC

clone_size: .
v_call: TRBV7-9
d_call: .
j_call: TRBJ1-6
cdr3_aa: CASSLVGTRYNNSPLHF
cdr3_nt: TGTGCCAGCAGCTTAGTTGGCACCCGCTATAATAATTCACCCCTCCACTTT

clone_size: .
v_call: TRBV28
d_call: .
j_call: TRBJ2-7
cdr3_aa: CASTLTGSASEQYF
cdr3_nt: TGTGCCAGCACACTAACAGGGAGCGCCTCCGAGCAGTACTTC

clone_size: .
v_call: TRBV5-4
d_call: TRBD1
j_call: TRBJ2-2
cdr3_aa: CASSKAGTGTSGELFF
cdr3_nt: TGTGCCAGCAGCAAGGCCGGGACAGGGACCTCCGGGGAGCTGTTTTTT

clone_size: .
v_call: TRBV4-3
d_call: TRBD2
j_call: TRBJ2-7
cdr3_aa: CASSQAIAGAYEQYF
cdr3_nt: TGCGCCAGCAGCCAAGCGATAGCGGGAGCCTACGAGCAGTACTTC

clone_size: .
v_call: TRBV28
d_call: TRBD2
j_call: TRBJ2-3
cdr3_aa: CASSLLAGIVDTQYF
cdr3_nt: TGTGCCAGCAGTTTACTAGCGGGAATTGTAGATACGCAGTATTTT

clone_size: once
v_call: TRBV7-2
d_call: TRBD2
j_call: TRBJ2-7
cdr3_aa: CASSYSKGGSYFYEQYF
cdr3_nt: TGTGCCAGCAGCTATAGTAAGGGCGGGAGCTATTTCTACGAGCAGTACTTC

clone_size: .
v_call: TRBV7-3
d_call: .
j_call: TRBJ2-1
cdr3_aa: CASSLRGGENEQFF
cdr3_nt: TGTGCCAGCAGCTTAAGGGGCGGAGAAAATGAGCAGTTCTTC

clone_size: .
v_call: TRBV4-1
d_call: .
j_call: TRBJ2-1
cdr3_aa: CASSQGQSISYNEQFF
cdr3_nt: TGCGCCAGCAGCCAAGGTCAGTCAATATCCTACAATGAGCAGTTCTTC

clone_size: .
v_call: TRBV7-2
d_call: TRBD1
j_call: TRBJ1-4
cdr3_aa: CASSTGEVREKLFF
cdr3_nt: TGTGCCAGCAGTACAGGGGAGGTTCGTGAAAAACTGTTTTTT

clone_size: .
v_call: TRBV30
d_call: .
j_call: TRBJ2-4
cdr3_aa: CAWSVGVAKNIQYF
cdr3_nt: TGTGCCTGGAGTGTAGGGGTGGCCAAAAACATTCAGTACTTC

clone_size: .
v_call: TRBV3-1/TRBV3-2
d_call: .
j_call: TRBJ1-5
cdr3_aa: CASSQDLDQPQHF
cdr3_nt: TGTGCCAGCAGCCAAGATTTGGATCAGCCCCAGCATTTT

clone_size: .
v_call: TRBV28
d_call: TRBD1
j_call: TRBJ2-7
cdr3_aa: CASSSLIGTGEYEQYF
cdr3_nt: TGTGCCAGCAGTTCCCTTATCGGGACAGGGGAGTACGAGCAGTACTTC

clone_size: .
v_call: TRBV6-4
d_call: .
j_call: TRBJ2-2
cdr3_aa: CASSDTGETGELFF
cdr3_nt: TGTGCCAGCAGTGACACGGGAGAAACCGGGGAGCTGTTTTTT

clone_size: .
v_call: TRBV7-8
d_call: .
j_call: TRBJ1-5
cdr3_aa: CASSFSLDQPQHF
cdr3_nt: TGTGCCAGCAGCTTTTCCCTTGATCAGCCCCAGCATTTT

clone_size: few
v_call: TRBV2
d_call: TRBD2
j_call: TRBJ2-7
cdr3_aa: CASSSTSGSPYEQYF
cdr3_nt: TGTGCCAGCAGCTCTACTAGCGGGAGCCCTTACGAGCAGTACTTC

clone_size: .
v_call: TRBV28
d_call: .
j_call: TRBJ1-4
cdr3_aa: CASSSRVANEKLFF
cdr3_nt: TGTGCCAGCAGTTCCAGGGTGGCTAATGAAAAACTGTTTTTT

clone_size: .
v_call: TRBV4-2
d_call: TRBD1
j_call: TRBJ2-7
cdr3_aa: CASSDRQGAYEQYF
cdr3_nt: TGTGCCAGCAGCGACAGACAGGGGGCGTACGAGCAGTACTTC

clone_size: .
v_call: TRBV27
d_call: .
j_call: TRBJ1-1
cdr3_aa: CASSFTGLGTEAFF
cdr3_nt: TGTGCCAGCAGTTTTACAGGGCTGGGCACTGAAGCTTTCTTT

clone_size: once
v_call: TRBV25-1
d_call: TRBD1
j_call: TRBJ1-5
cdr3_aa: CARSGTGLFVKLPQHF
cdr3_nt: TGTGCCAGGTCCGGGACAGGGTTGTTTGTTAAGTTGCCCCAGCATTTT

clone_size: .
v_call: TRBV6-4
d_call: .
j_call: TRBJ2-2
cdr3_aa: CASSDSSGDSGELFF
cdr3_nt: TGTGCCAGCAGTGACTCGTCAGGGGACTCCGGGGAGCTGTTTTTT

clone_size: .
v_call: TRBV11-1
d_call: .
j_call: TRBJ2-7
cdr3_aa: CASSLGQEQYF
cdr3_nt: TGTGCCAGCAGCTTAGGACAGGAGCAGTACTTC

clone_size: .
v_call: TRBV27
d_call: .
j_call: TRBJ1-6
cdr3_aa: CASSLSSGYTNSPLHF
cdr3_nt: TGTGCCAGCAGTTTATCTTCAGGGTATACCAATTCACCCCTCCACTTT

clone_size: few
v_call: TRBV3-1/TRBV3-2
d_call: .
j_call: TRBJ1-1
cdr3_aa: CASSRINRAVMNTEAFF
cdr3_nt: TGTGCCAGCAGCCGTATAAACCGAGCAGTCATGAACACTGAAGCTTTCTTT